Given below is one T cell receptor beta chain in context. The target antigen is unknown. This entry comes from a study of cytomegalovirus exposure and HLA in healthy donors. Study outcomes and limitations: Overall, under 200 TCR beta chains were annotated as cytomegalovirus-associated. Presence/absence analyses treated sequencing depth as roughly uniform across donors. Indistinguishable V segments, including TRBV6-2 and TRBV6-3, were excluded. As was reported, the HLA-A and HLA-B alleles of most subjects were accurately predicted from TCR beta sequences.

The V gene end was trimmed by 1 base and the J gene end by 6 bases; junction bases not matched to a gene: 2. The germline V gene has CDR1 SGHDN and CDR2 FVKESK. The CDR3 is made up of 13 amino acids. Primers included in the PCR were 60 Vbeta and 13 Jbeta primers. Profiling relied on immunoSEQ multiplex PCR, and the TCRdb table lists in-frame clones only, not all of them. The sample has 95,000 to 150,000 clones; 50% to 65% are singletons. Sequenced material: PBMCs. This chain links TRBV14 with TRBJ1-1, with 7 bases aligning to TRBD1. The sequence was collected from a man aged 35-49 years in good health and CMV-seropositive. The CDR3 reads CASSQGTGPEAFF. CDR3 DNA sequence: TGTGCCAGCAGCCAAGGGACAGGACCTGAAGCTTTCTTT.